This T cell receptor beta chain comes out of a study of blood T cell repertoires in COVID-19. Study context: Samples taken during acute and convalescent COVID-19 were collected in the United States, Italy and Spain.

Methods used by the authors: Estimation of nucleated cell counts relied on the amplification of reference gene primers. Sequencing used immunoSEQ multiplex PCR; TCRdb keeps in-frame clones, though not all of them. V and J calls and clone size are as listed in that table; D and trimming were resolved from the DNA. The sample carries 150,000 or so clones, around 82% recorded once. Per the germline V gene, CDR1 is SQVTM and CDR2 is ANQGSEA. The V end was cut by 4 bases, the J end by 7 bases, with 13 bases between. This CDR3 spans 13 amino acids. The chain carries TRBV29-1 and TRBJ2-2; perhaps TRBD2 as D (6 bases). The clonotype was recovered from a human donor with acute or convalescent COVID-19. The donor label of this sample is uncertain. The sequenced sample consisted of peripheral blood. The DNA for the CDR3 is TGCAGCGTTGTAACAGCGGAGGGCGGGGAGCTGTTTTTT. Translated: CSVVTAEGGELFF.